Following are 25 T cell receptor beta chains from one sample sequenced in a study of blood T cell repertoires in COVID-19. Method: immunoSEQ multiplex PCR; TCRdb's copy keeps in-frame clones and lacks some. Counted here are under 95,000 clones, approximately 86% occurring once; the ten biggest clones make up 4.5% to 5.5%. The specimen was peripheral blood. Source of these receptors: a man aged 35 to 55 with acute or convalescent COVID-19.

The chain couples TRBV19 to TRBJ1-6; D is ambiguous. The CDR3 runs 13 residues. Germline assignment: CDR1 LNHDA and CDR2 SQIVND (reference sequence). Trimming pared 8 bases from V and 9 bases from J, leaving 14 bases between. The CDR3 protein is CASGYQASSPLHF. The CDR3 DNA reads as TGTGCCAGTGGTTATCAGGCCTCTTCACCCCTCCACTTT.

V is TRBV5-6 and J is TRBJ1-2; 8 positions agree with TRBD1. Germline CDR1 reads SGHDT; CDR2 reads YYEEEE. This CDR3 spans 15 amino acids. J gave up 4 bases and V 4 bases, and 9 bases lay outside the gene matches. The CDR3 sequence is CASSPPTGALYGYTF. The CDR3 nucleotides are TGTGCCAGCAGCCCCCCGACAGGGGCCCTCTATGGCTACACCTTC.

The rearrangement joins TRBV12-5 to TRBJ1-6; 9 bases fit TRBD1. Germline-derived CDR1 and CDR2 are LGHNT and FRNRAP. The CDR3 is made up of 16 amino acids. V was pared by 3 bases and J by 9 bases, with 9 bases of the junction left unmatched. CDR3 protein: CASGLGAGQGSSPLHF. The DNA for the CDR3 is TGTGCTAGTGGTTTAGGGGCGGGACAGGGTTCTTCACCCCTCCACTTT.

The chain couples TRBV5-1 to TRBJ2-2; 8 bases align to TRBD2. Germline trimming cut 4 bases from V and 7 bases from J; bases unmatched to any gene: 9. The CDR3 totals 15 residues. Germline lookup yields CDR1 SGHRS and CDR2 YFSETQ. The CDR3 region is CASSDGTREGGELFF. Here the CDR3 DNA reads TGCGCCAGCAGCGATGGGACTAGGGAGGGCGGGGAGCTGTTTTTT.

CDR3 in amino acids: CASSSPIDNYEQYF. DNA for the CDR3: TGTGCCAGCAGTTCCCCGATTGACAACTACGAGCAGTACTTC. The chain uses TRBV6-6 and TRBJ2-7; D not resolved. V lost 4 bases and J 3 bases, leaving 13 bases between the germline ends. The CDR3 runs 14 residues. The germline V gene has CDR1 MNHNY and CDR2 SVGAGI (reference sequence).

The chain combines TRBV7-2 with TRBJ1-4; no definite D call. CDR1 SGHTA and CDR2 FQGNSA come from the germline V gene. This CDR3 spans 13 amino acids. Between the trimmed V and J ends, which lost 3 bases and 6 bases, there was a span of 8 bases. The CDR3 is CASSLFRDEKLFF. CDR3 in DNA: TGTGCCAGCAGCTTGTTCCGGGATGAAAAACTGTTTTTT.

The rearrangement links TRBV6-1 to TRBJ1-5; D is undetermined. V gave up 2 bases and J gave up 0 bases, with 11 bases separating them. Germline values: CDR1 MNHNS, CDR2 SASEGT. The CDR3 is 16 amino acids. The CDR3 here is CASSERGGSSNQPQHF. The CDR3 nucleotides are TGTGCCAGCAGTGAACGGGGAGGGTCTAGCAATCAGCCCCAGCATTTT.

The chain links TRBV19 to TRBJ2-3, with 9 bases fitting TRBD2. This CDR3 region has 14 residues. Germline V gives CDR1 LNHDA, CDR2 SQIVND (reference sequence). DNA for the CDR3: TGTGCTAAAAAGCGGGGGGAGAGCACAGATACGCAGTATTTT. Translation gives CAKKRGESTDTQYF.

The chain carries TRBV29-1 and TRBJ1-1; no firm D call. Germline V lookup: CDR1 SQVTM, CDR2 ANQGSEA. V was clipped by 7 bases and J by 3 bases, with 9 bases between them. The CDR3 contains 11 residues. CDR3 coding DNA: TGCAGCGGGTGGAGGGACACTGAAGCTTTCTTT. As protein: CSGWRDTEAFF.

The rearrangement joins TRBV18 to TRBJ1-2, with unresolved D. CDR1 is KGHSH and CDR2 is LQKENI in the germline V gene. V was pared by 0 bases and J by 0 bases, with 8 bases between. This CDR3 has 15 residues. As DNA, the CDR3 is TGTGCCAGCTCACCACCGGAGATATCTAACTATGGCTACACCTTC. It codes for CASSPPEISNYGYTF.

The chain employs TRBV3-1 (or the pseudogene TRBV3-2) and TRBJ2-1; D unclear. In germline, CDR1 is LGHDT, CDR2 YNNKEL (reference sequence). With 1 base removed from V and 0 bases from J, the gap between germline ends came to 13 bases. The CDR3 covers 17 residues. The CDR3 is CASSQGAWRSSYNEQFF. As DNA, the CDR3 is TGTGCCAGCAGCCAAGGGGCCTGGCGAAGCTCCTACAATGAGCAGTTCTTC.

The chain employs TRBV10-3 and TRBJ1-3; no clear D gene. V was clipped by 7 bases and J by 0 bases, with 7 bases between them. CDR1 is ENHRY, CDR2 SYGVKD, per germline. This CDR3 is 13 amino acids long. For the CDR3, the DNA is TGTGCCATCAACGACTTCTCTGGAAACACCATATATTTT. Amino acids: CAINDFSGNTIYF.

This chain joins TRBV18 and TRBJ2-1, with 14 bases lining up with TRBD2. CDR1 KGHSH and CDR2 LQKENI come from the germline V gene. This CDR3 contains 16 residues. Trimming at V came to 4 bases and at J to 8 bases, leaving 7 bases not matched to a gene. DNA of the CDR3: TGTGCCAGCTCACTACCGGGACTAGCGGGGGTGGATGAGCAGTTCTTC. Translated: CASSLPGLAGVDEQFF.

The J gene is TRBJ1-5, the V gene TRBV6-2 or TRBV6-3; TRBD1 matches 8 bases. The CDR3 has 16 residues. Germline loops: CDR1 MNHEY, CDR2 SVGEGT. With V trimmed by 5 bases and J by 7 bases, 13 bases remained unmatched. CDR3 nucleotide sequence: TGTGCCAGCAGTCGAAACCAACAGGGGGTGGGCCAGCCCCAGCATTTT. It is translated as CASSRNQQGVGQPQHF.

This chain connects TRBV19 to TRBJ1-2; 7 bases agree with TRBD1. Germline lookup yields CDR1 LNHDA and CDR2 SQIVND (reference sequence). The CDR3 totals 14 residues. V lost 5 bases and J lost 2; bases outside the gene matches: 5. This CDR3 is CASSPPTGNYGYTF. The CDR3 nucleotides read TGTGCCAGTAGTCCACCGACAGGGAACTATGGCTACACCTTC.

This clone was counted a few times. The chain carries TRBV5-6 and TRBJ2-7; no clear D. This CDR3 has 15 amino acids. The V and J ends lost 2 bases and 4 bases respectively, with 16 bases between them. Looked up from germline, CDR1 is SGHDT and CDR2 is YYEEEE. The DNA for the CDR3 is TGTGCCAGCAGCTTTATATCAGCGCCCACTTACGAGCAGTACTTC. Translation: CASSFISAPTYEQYF.

The CDR3, as DNA: TGTGCCAGCAGCCCAACCGCGTACAGGGTATCAGAGACCCAGTACTTC. This encodes CASSPTAYRVSETQYF. This chain joins TRBV11-2 and TRBJ2-5; possible D gene TRBD1, 6 bases. Germline CDR1 SGHAT, CDR2 FQNNGV. The ends were cut back, 5 bases at V and 4 bases at J, with 20 bases in the middle. The CDR3 covers 16 residues.

This clone was observed a few times. This chain links TRBV25-1 with TRBJ1-2, with TRBD1 as a possible D gene (5 bases). Trimming took 8 bases from V and 5 from J, leaving 15 bases between them. This CDR3 has 13 amino acids. Per germline, CDR1 MGHDK and CDR2 SYGVNS. The DNA of the CDR3 is TGTGCCAGCTATCGGGACTGTAGTTATGGCTACACCTTC. Translating gives CASYRDCSYGYTF.

This clone came up once. J is TRBJ1-4 and V is TRBV6-6; a possible D gene is TRBD1 (6 bases). This CDR3 has 14 residues. Germline CDR1 and CDR2: MNHNY and SVGAGI (reference sequence). Trimming pared 7 bases from V and 0 bases from J, leaving 9 bases between. CDR3 coding DNA: TGTGCCAGCACCCGGACAGCAACTAATGAAAAACTGTTTTTT. Translated, it gives CASTRTATNEKLFF.

This clone was recorded only once. This chain joins TRBV6-5 and TRBJ2-7; possible D gene TRBD1, 6 bases. V was trimmed by 6 bases and J by 0 bases, leaving 9 bases between them. The CDR3 runs to 13 residues. CDR1 and CDR2 (germline): MNHEY, SVGAGI. The DNA of the CDR3 is TGTGCCAGCAGCGGGACATACTCCTACGAGCAGTACTTC. Translating it yields CASSGTYSYEQYF.

This rearrangement joins TRBV4-2 to TRBJ1-5; maybe TRBD1 (5 bases). V was cut by 1 base and J by 3 bases, with 10 bases left in between. The CDR3 is made up of 15 amino acids. Germline V gene data show CDR1 as LGHNA and CDR2 as YNFKEQ. The CDR3 here is CASSQARDDNQPQHF. CDR3 DNA sequence: TGTGCCAGCAGCCAAGCCAGGGATGACAATCAGCCCCAGCATTTT.

V and J are TRBV7-9 and TRBJ2-1; TRBD2 aligns across 14 bases. Per the germline V gene, CDR1 is SEHNR and CDR2 is FQNEAQ (reference sequence). The V and J ends lost 2 bases and 6 bases, in that order; junction bases with no gene match: 3. The CDR3 sequence is 16 residues long. The CDR3 nucleotides are TGTGCCAGCAGCTTACCGGGACTAGCGGGAGTCAATGAGCAGTTCTTC. As protein: CASSLPGLAGVNEQFF. Together with reference TRBV7-9 and TRBJ2-1, the CDR3 gives the full variable domain: DTGVSQNPRHKITKRGQNVTFRCDPISEHNRLYWYRQTLGQGPEFLTYFQNEAQLEKSRLLSDRFSAERPKGSFSTLEIQRTEQGDSAMYLCASSLPGLAGVNEQFFGPGTRLTVL.

The V gene is TRBV11-1, the J gene TRBJ2-7; 9 bases fit TRBD1. There are 14 residues in the CDR3. V lost 6 bases to trimming and J lost 5 bases; unmatched junction nucleotides: 8. Per the germline V gene, CDR1 is SGHAT and CDR2 is FQDESV (reference sequence). The CDR3 protein is CASSPGTGIHEQYF. The CDR3 DNA sequence: TGTGCCAGCAGTCCCGGGACAGGGATCCACGAGCAGTACTTC.

The rearrangement links TRBV12-1 to TRBJ2-1; the D call in the table, TRBD2, was not verified against the DNA. TRBV12-1 has pseudogene status. The CDR3 consists of 13 residues. Here the CDR3 reads CASSFLADNEQFF. For the CDR3, the DNA is TGTGCCAGCAGCTTTTTAGCGGACAATGAGCAGTTCTTC.

The J gene is TRBJ2-7, the V gene TRBV30; the match to TRBD1 covers 8 bases. The germline gives CDR1 GTSNPN, CDR2 SVGIG (reference sequence). The CDR3 is 14 amino acids. The junction had 15 bases not matched to a gene; V was cut back by 7 bases and J by 7 bases. The CDR3 DNA reads TGTGCCTTGATCGGACGGACAGGGAGGAATGAGCAGTACTTC. As protein: CALIGRTGRNEQYF.